The 8 T cell receptor beta chains given below trace back to one sample, sequenced in a study of spatial heterogeneity in lung cancer. The antigens for these receptors are not known. Study-wide findings and caveats: Expanded intratumoral alpha and beta TCR counts tracked tumor mutation counts.

TCRdb itself ran the 5' RACE reads through MiXCR, one entry per CDR3 protein. This sample has roughly 11,000 distinct CDR3 sequences, with 12% found just once. Indicated time point: sample taken at primary tumor resection. The sample in question was lung tumor tissue, obtained at surgery. Receptors were obtained from a female donor with early-stage non-small cell lung cancer.

By share of the sample, this clonotype is medium-sized. This chain joins TRBV4-2 and TRBJ2-3; 9 positions agree with TRBD2. The CDR3 extends over 17 amino acids. Germline CDR1 reads LGHNA; CDR2 reads YNFKEQ. Losses at the gene ends were 1 base for V and 5 bases for J; bases not matched to a gene: 10. The DNA for the CDR3 is TGTGCCAGCAGCCAAGGCAGCGGGGGGCCCGCCGGAGATACGCAGTATTTT. Translation: CASSQGSGGPAGDTQYF.

This clonotype was observed a handful of times. The chain uses TRBV6-1 and TRBJ2-1, with 13 bases fitting TRBD2. V was pared by 8 bases and J by 5 bases, with 6 bases of the junction left unmatched. CDR1 and CDR2 (germline): MNHNS, SASEGT. The CDR3 is made up of 15 amino acids. The CDR3, as DNA: TGTGCCAGCTCCTTTGGGACTAGCGGGGACAATGAGCAGTTCTTC. It specifies CASSFGTSGDNEQFF.

By share, this clonotype counts as medium-sized. The V gene is TRBV27, the J gene TRBJ2-7; 11 positions match TRBD2. The V and J ends lost 3 bases and 5 bases, in that order; junction bases with no gene match: 3. The CDR3 loop spans 14 amino acids. Per germline, CDR1 MNHEY and CDR2 SMNVEV (reference sequence). The chain's CDR3 is CASSLGTSGDEQYF. The DNA of the CDR3 is TGTGCCAGCAGTTTGGGGACTAGCGGAGACGAGCAGTACTTC.

The count of this clonotype is one. The CDR3 loop reads CSATRTGPYEQYF. The CDR3, as DNA: TGCAGTGCTACCAGGACAGGCCCCTACGAGCAGTACTTC. The chain couples TRBV20-1 to TRBJ2-7; the match to TRBD1 covers 7 bases. The germline CDR1 and CDR2 sequences are DFQATT and SNEGSKA (reference sequence). After removal of 4 bases from V and 2 bases from J, the junction contained 5 bases not matched to a gene. The CDR3 has 13 residues.

This clonotype is termed medium-sized (0.01 to 0.1%). V and J are TRBV7-9 and TRBJ2-7; D may be TRBD1 (6 bases). Germline assignment: CDR1 SEHNR and CDR2 FQNEAQ (reference sequence). CDR3 length: 12 residues. V was shortened by 5 bases and J by 7 bases, with 12 bases between the two germline ends. The CDR3 nucleotides are TGTGCCAGCAGCGATACCGGGACAGAGCAGTACTTC. Protein sequence: CASSDTGTEQYF. Full variable domain (remainder filled in from reference TRBV7-9 and TRBJ2-7): DTGVSQNPRHKITKRGQNVTFRCDPISEHNRLYWYRQTLGQGPEFLTYFQNEAQLEKSRLLSDRFSAERPKGSFSTLEIQRTEQGDSAMYLCASSDTGTEQYFGPGTRLTVT.

This clonotype was counted ten times or more. One end of the junction does not line up with germline, which may come from a read error. The V call is TRBV19, the J call TRBJ2-4; tentatively, D is TRBD2 (7 bases). The CDR3 length is 13 residues. The germline V gene has CDR1 LNHDA and CDR2 SQIVND (reference sequence). As DNA, the CDR3 is TGTGCCAGTAGCCTGGGGAGGGGGATGGTCGAGTTCTTC. Translating it yields CASSLGRGMVEFF.

This clonotype was seen more than once but under ten times. This chain joins TRBV6-6 and TRBJ1-1; D remains unclear. Trimming shortened V by 5 bases and J by 7 bases, and 14 bases separated the two germline ends. CDR3 length: 13 amino acids. Germline V CDR1 and CDR2: MNHNY, SVGAGI (reference sequence). CDR3 region: CASSVQVVGEAFF. In DNA form, the CDR3 reads TGTGCCAGCAGTGTTCAGGTGGTCGGTGAAGCTTTCTTT.

This clonotype was seen repeatedly, ten times or more. The rearrangement joins TRBV3-1 to TRBJ2-7; maybe TRBD2 (5 bases). This CDR3 contains 14 residues. The germline V gene encodes CDR1 LGHDT and CDR2 YNNKEL (reference sequence). With 4 bases removed from V and 4 bases from J, the gap between germline ends came to 14 bases. CDR3 bases: TGTGCCAGCAGCCTCCCCGGGAACCCGTACGAGCAGTACTTC. Residues: CASSLPGNPYEQYF.